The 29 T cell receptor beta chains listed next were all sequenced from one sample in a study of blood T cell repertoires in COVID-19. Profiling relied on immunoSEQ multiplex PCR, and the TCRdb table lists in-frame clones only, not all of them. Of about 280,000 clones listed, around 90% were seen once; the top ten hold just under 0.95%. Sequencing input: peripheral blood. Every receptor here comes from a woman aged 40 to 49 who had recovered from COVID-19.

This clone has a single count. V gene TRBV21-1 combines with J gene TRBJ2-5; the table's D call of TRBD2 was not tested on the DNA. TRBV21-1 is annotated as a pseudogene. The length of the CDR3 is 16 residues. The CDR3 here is CARLLTSDLWGETQYF. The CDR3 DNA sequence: TGTGCCAGATTGTTGACTAGCGACCTATGGGGGGAGACCCAGTACTTC.

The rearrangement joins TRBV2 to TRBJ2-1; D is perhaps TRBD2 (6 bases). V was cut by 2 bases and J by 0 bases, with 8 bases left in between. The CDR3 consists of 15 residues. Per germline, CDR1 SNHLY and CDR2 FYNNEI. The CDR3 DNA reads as TGTGCCAGCAGTGAACGGGAGCTCTCCTACAATGAGCAGTTCTTC. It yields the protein CASSERELSYNEQFF.

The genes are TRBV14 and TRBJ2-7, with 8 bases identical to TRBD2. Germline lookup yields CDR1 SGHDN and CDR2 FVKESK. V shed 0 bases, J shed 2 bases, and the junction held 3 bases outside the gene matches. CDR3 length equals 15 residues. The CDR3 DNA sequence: TGTGCCAGCAGCCAAGACGGGACTAGAACCTACGAGCAGTACTTC. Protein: CASSQDGTRTYEQYF.

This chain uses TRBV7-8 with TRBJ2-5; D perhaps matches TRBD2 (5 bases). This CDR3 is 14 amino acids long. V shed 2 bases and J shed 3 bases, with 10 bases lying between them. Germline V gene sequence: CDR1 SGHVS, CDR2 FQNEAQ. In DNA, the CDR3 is TGTGCCAGCAGCTTATCGAAGGGAGAAGAGACCCAGTACTTC. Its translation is CASSLSKGEETQYF.

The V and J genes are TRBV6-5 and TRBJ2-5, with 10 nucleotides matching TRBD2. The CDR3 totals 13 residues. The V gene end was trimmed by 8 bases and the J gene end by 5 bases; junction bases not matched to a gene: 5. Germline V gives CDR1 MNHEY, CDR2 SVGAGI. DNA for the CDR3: TGTGCCAGCTCTAGCGGGAGCGCGGAGACCCAGTACTTC. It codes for CASSSGSAETQYF.

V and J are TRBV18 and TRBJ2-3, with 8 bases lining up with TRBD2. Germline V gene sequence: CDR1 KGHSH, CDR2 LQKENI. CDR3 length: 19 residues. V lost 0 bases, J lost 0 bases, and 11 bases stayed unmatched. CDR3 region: CASSPPTSGGRTSTDTQYF. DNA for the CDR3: TGTGCCAGCTCACCACCGACCAGCGGGGGAAGGACAAGCACAGATACGCAGTATTTT.

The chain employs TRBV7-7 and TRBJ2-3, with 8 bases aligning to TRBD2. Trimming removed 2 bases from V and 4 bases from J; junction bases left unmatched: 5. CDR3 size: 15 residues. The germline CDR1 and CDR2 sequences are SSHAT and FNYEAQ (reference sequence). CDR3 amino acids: CASSLSPGGPDTQYF. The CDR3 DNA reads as TGTGCCAGCAGCTTATCCCCGGGAGGGCCAGATACGCAGTATTTT.

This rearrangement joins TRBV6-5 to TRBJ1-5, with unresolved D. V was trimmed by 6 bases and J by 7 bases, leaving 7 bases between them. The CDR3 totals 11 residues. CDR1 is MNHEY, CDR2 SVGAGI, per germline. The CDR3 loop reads CASSGVQPQHF. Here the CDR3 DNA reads TGTGCCAGCAGCGGGGTGCAGCCCCAGCATTTT.

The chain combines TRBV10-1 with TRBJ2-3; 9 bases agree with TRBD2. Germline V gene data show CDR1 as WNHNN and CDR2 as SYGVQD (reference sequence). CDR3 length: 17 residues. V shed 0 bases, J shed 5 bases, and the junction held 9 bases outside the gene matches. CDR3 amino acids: CASSESGSGGGIDTQYF. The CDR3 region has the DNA TGCGCCAGCAGTGAGTCTGGTAGCGGGGGAGGTATAGATACGCAGTATTTT.

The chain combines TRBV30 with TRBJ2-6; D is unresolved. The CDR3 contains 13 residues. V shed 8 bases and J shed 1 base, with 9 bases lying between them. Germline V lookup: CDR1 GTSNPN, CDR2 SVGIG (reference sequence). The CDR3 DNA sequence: TGTGCCCAAAGGAGTTCTGGGGCCAACGTCCTGACTTTC. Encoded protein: CAQRSSGANVLTF.

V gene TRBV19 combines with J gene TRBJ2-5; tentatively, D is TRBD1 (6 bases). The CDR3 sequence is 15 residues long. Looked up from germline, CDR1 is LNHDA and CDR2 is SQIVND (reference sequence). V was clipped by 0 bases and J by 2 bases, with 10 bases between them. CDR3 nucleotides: TGTGCCAGTAGTATAGAGGGGACAAGGCAAGAGACCCAGTACTTC. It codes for CASSIEGTRQETQYF.

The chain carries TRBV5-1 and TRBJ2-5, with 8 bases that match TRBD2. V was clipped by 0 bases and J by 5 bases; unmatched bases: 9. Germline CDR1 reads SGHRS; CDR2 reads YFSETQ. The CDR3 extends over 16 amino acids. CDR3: CASSLVVSGGPETQYF. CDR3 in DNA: TGCGCCAGCAGCTTGGTCGTCTCGGGAGGGCCGGAGACCCAGTACTTC.

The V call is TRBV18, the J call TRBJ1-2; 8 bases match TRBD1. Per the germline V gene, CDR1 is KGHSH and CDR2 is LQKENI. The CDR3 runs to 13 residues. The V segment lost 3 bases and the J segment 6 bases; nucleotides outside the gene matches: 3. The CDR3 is CASSPDRGDGYTF. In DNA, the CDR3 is TGTGCCAGCTCACCCGACAGGGGCGATGGCTACACCTTC.

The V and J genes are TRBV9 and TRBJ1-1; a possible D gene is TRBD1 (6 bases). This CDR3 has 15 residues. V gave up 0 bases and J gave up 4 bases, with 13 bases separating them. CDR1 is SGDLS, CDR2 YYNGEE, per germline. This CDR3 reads CASSVGGGESTEAFF. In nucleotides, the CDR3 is TGTGCCAGCAGCGTAGGTGGGGGCGAAAGCACTGAAGCTTTCTTT.

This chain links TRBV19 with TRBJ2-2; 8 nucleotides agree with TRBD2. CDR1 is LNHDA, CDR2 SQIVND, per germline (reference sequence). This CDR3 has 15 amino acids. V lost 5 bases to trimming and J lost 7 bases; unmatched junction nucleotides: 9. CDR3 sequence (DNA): TGTGCCAGTAGTCTCACCTCGGGGGGGTTCGGGGAGCTGTTTTTT. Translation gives CASSLTSGGFGELFF.

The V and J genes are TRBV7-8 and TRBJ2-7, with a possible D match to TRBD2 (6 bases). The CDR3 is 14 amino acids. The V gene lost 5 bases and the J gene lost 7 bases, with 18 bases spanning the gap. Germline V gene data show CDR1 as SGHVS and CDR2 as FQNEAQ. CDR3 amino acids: CASSARDWVSEQYF. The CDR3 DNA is TGTGCCAGCAGCGCTCGGGACTGGGTTTCGGAGCAGTACTTC. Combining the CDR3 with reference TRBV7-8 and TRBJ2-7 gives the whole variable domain GAGVSQSPRYKVAKRGQDVALRCDPISGHVSLFWYQQALGQGPEFLTYFQNEAQLDKSGLPSDRFFAERPEGSVSTLKIQRTQQEDSAVYLCASSARDWVSEQYFGPGTRLTVT.

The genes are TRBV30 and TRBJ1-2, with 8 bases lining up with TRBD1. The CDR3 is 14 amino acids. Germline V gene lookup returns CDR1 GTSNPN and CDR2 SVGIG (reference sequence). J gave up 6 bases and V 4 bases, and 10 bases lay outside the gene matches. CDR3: CAWNPGTGDHGYTF. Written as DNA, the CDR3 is TGTGCCTGGAACCCCGGGACAGGTGATCATGGCTACACCTTC.

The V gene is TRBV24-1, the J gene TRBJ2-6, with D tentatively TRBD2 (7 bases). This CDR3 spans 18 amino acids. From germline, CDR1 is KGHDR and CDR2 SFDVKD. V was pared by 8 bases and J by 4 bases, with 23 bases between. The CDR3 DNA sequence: TGTGCCACCAAGTCGCCCATGGAGGGGGGGTTGGGGGCCAACGTCCTGACTTTC. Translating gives CATKSPMEGGLGANVLTF.

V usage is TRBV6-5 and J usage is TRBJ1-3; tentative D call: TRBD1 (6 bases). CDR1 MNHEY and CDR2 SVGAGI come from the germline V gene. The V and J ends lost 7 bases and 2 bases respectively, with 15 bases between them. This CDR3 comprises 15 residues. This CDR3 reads CASTSGTLAGNTIYF. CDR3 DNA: TGTGCCAGCACCTCCGGGACATTGGCTGGAAACACCATATATTTT.

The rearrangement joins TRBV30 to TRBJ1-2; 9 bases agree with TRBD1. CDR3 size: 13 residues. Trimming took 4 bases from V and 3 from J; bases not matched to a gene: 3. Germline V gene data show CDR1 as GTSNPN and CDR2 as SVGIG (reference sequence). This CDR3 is CAWIRQGDYGYTF. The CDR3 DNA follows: TGTGCCTGGATTCGACAGGGGGACTATGGCTACACCTTC.

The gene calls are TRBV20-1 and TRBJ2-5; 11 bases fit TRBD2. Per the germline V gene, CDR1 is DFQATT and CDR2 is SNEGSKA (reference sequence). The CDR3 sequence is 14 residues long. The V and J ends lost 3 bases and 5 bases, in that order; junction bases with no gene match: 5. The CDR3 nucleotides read TGCAGTGCTAGTATCTCTAGCGGGGGGGAGACCCAGTACTTC. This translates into CSASISSGGETQYF.

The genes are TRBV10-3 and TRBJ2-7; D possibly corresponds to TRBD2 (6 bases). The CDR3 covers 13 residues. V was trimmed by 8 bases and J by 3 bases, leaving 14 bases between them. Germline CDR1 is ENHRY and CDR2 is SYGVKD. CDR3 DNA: TGTGCCATCGGGGGGTCTAGCAGCTACGAGCAGTACTTC. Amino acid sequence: CAIGGSSSYEQYF.

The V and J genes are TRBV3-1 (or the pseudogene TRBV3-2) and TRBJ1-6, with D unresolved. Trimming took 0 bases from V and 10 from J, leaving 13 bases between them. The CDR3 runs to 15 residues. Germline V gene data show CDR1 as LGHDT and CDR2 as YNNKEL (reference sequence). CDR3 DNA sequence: TGTGCCAGCAGCCAAGATCTAGGCCCGAGGTCACCCCTCCACTTT. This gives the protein CASSQDLGPRSPLHF.

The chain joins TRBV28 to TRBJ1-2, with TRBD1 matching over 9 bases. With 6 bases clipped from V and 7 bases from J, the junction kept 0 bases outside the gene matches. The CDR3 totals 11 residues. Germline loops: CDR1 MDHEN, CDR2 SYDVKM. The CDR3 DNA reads TGTGCCAGCAGGGACAGGGGTGGCTACACCTTC. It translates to CASRDRGGYTF.

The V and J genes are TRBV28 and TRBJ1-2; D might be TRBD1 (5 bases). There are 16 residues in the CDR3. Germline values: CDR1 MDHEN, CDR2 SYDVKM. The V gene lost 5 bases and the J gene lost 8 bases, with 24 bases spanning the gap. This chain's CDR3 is CASSPVQGGLGSGYTF. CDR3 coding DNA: TGTGCCAGCAGTCCCGTGCAGGGAGGGTTGGGTTCGGGCTACACCTTC.

The CDR3 is CAISESMGLAGADTQYF. CDR3 bases: TGTGCCATCAGTGAGTCGATGGGACTAGCGGGAGCAGATACGCAGTATTTT. The rearrangement links TRBV10-3 to TRBJ2-3, with TRBD2 identical over 14 bases. The V gene end was trimmed by 0 bases and the J gene end by 4 bases; junction bases not matched to a gene: 3. Germline V gene sequence: CDR1 ENHRY, CDR2 SYGVKD. This CDR3 is built from 17 residues.

Written as DNA, the CDR3 is TGTGCCTGGAGCGGCGGGAGGAGGGAGACCCAGTACTTC. Its translation is CAWSGGRRETQYF. The chain employs TRBV30 and TRBJ2-5; 8 bases match TRBD2. Germline lookup yields CDR1 GTSNPN and CDR2 SVGIG (reference sequence). The trim removed 3 bases at V and 5 bases at J, leaving 5 bases unmatched. The CDR3 is 13 residues long.

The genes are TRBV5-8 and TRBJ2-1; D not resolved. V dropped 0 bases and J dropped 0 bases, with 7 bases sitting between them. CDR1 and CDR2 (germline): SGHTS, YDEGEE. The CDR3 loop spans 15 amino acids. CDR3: CASSLDSSSYNEQFF. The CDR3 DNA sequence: TGTGCCAGCAGCTTGGATTCGAGCTCCTACAATGAGCAGTTCTTC. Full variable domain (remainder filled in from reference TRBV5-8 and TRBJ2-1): EAGVTQSPTHLIKTRGQQATLRCSPISGHTSVYWYQQALGLGLQFLLWYDEGEERNRGNFPPRFSGRQFPNYSSELNVNALELEDSALYLCASSLDSSSYNEQFFGPGTRLTVL.

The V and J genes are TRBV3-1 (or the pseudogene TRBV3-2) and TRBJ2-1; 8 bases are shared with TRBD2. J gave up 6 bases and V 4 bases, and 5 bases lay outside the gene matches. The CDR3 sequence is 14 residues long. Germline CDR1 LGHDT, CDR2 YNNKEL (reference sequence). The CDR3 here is CASSPGGIPNEQFF. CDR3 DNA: TGTGCCAGCAGCCCGGGGGGGATCCCCAATGAGCAGTTCTTC.